A single sample is the source of the 11 T cell receptor beta chains below, sequenced in a study of cytomegalovirus exposure and HLA in healthy donors. Use of 60 Vbeta and 13 Jbeta primers characterized the PCR. Repertoires were generated with immunoSEQ multiplex PCR, while TCRdb's copy carries only in-frame clones and drops some. This table has under 200,000 clones, approximately 77% appearing once. The sequenced material came from PBMCs. The receptors come from a man aged 45 to 65 in good health and CMV-seropositive.

The V gene is TRBV5-1, the J gene TRBJ2-1; 10 nucleotides agree with TRBD2. Trimming took 5 bases from V and 10 from J; bases not matched to a gene: 15. Germline V gives CDR1 SGHRS, CDR2 YFSETQ. This CDR3 has 16 residues. CDR3 bases: TGCGCCAGCAGTGACCCCCGAACTAGCGGGGAGGGCGAGCAGTTCTTC. It is translated as CASSDPRTSGEGEQFF.

As to this clone: Compared with germline, one end of the junction differs, possibly owing to a read error. V and J are TRBV15 and TRBJ2-7; weak D call: TRBD2 (5 bases). The CDR3 loop spans 15 amino acids. Per germline, CDR1 LNHNV and CDR2 YYDKDF (reference sequence). The DNA of the CDR3 is TGTGCCACCAGCAGAGACAGGAGTGAGGGCCGCGAGCAGCACTTC. Translating gives CATSRDRSEGREQHF.

The chain recombines TRBV6-1 with TRBJ1-2, with 9 bases identical to TRBD1. This CDR3 is built from 15 residues. CDR1 and CDR2 from the germline V gene are MNHNS and SASEGT. V shed 4 bases, J shed 5 bases, and the junction held 8 bases outside the gene matches. CDR3 nucleotide sequence: TGTGCCAGCAGTGCCCCGGACAGGGGAGTTTATGGCTACACCTTC. This sequence encodes CASSAPDRGVYGYTF.

The genes are TRBV7-8 and TRBJ2-1; TRBD2 matches 11 bases. This CDR3 comprises 15 residues. J lost 8 bases, V lost 5 bases, and 8 bases had no gene match. Germline V lookup: CDR1 SGHVS, CDR2 FQNEAQ. The CDR3, as DNA: TGTGCCAGCAGCACCTTAGCGGGGGGGCAATATGAGCAGTTCTTC. Its translation is CASSTLAGGQYEQFF.

This clone was seen just once. The rearrangement uses TRBV5-4 and TRBJ1-1; a possible D gene is TRBD1 (5 bases). The germline V and J ends were trimmed by 10 bases and 1 base, with 17 bases remaining between them. The V gene's germline CDR1 is SGHNT and CDR2 YYREEE (reference sequence). This CDR3 has 14 residues. The CDR3: CAVADGGKNTEAFF. Written as DNA, the CDR3 is TGTGCCGTAGCGGATGGGGGAAAGAACACTGAAGCTTTCTTT.

V usage is TRBV2 and J usage is TRBJ1-2, with 7 positions matching TRBD1. Germline V gives CDR1 SNHLY, CDR2 FYNNEI. V lost 6 bases and J lost 4; bases outside the gene matches: 8. The CDR3 has 14 residues. The CDR3 region has the DNA TGTGCCAGCAGCCGGGACAGCGCCGGCTATGGCTACACCTTC. It codes for CASSRDSAGYGYTF.

The J gene is TRBJ2-6, the V gene TRBV27; 7 nucleotides align to TRBD1. Per germline, CDR1 MNHEY and CDR2 SMNVEV (reference sequence). After removal of 4 bases from V and 1 base from J, the junction contained 4 bases not matched to a gene. The CDR3 is 16 amino acids. The DNA of the CDR3 is TGTGCCAGCAGTTACTTACAGGGGTCTGGGGCCAACGTCCTGACTTTC. Its translation is CASSYLQGSGANVLTF.

The chain combines TRBV25-1 with TRBJ2-5; TRBD1 is a possible D gene (6 bases). Looked up from germline, CDR1 is MGHDK and CDR2 is SYGVNS. The V end was cut by 4 bases, the J end by 7 bases, with 16 bases between. The CDR3 runs 14 residues. CDR3 residues: CASSASGPTGTQYF. As DNA, the CDR3 is TGTGCCAGCAGTGCATCCGGGCCGACAGGGACCCAGTACTTC.

Worth noting for this clone: Other DNA sequences in the same sample also yield this CDR3. This chain links TRBV7-2 with TRBJ2-7; the match to TRBD2 covers 12 bases. Germline V CDR1 and CDR2: SGHTA, FQGNSA. Losses at the gene ends were 0 bases for V and 7 bases for J; bases not matched to a gene: 4. This CDR3 region has 15 residues. CDR3 in amino acids: CASSLALAGGLEQYF. The CDR3 nucleotides are TGTGCCAGCAGCTTAGCTCTAGCGGGGGGGTTGGAGCAGTACTTC.

The V and J genes are TRBV9 and TRBJ2-7; no clear D gene. Trimming took 2 bases from V and 1 from J, leaving 10 bases between them. This CDR3 has 14 residues. The V gene's germline CDR1 is SGDLS and CDR2 YYNGEE. For the CDR3, the DNA is TGTGCCAGCAGCGTCTCCCCCGGGTCCTACGAGCAGTACTTC. It specifies CASSVSPGSYEQYF.

The rearrangement uses TRBV7-2 and TRBJ1-3; D possibly corresponds to TRBD1 (6 bases). CDR1 is SGHTA and CDR2 is FQGNSA in the germline V gene. This CDR3 has 14 amino acids. Trimming removed 3 bases from V and 7 bases from J, with 13 bases in between. This CDR3 is CASSLGAFENTIYF. For the CDR3, the DNA is TGTGCCAGCAGCTTGGGGGCTTTCGAGAACACCATATATTTT.